This TCR beta chain was captured by sequencing in a study of metastatic and nonmetastatic thyroid tumors. Study at large: Patients with malignant and benign thyroid disease provided blood and tumor or nodule tissue, whose repertoires were compared. Study conclusions and caveats: Significantly higher TCR beta diversity was reportedly seen in malignant thyroid tumors than benign nodules, in blood and tumor.

At least ten counts were recorded for this clone. Its antigen is unidentified. There were no patients who had received any treatment before thyroid surgery. Looked up from germline, CDR1 is SNHLY and CDR2 is FYNNEI. After removal of 7 bases from V and 3 bases from J, the junction contained 3 bases not matched to a gene. The CDR3 covers 13 residues. TCRdb re-clonotyped the PCR reads via MiXCR. The sample lists tens of thousands of clones; 15% to 20% were seen once. This receptor was identified in a female donor with papillary thyroid cancer or a benign thyroid nodule (not recorded which). Some clones in this sample may be carry-over from other donors' samples. The gene calls are TRBV2 and TRBJ1-5; 7 bases are shared with TRBD1. Sequencing was performed on blood. The CDR3 sequence is CASTTGSNQPQHF. The CDR3 DNA reads TGTGCCAGCACGACAGGGTCCAATCAGCCCCAGCATTTT.